The 10 T cell receptor beta chains in this list originate from one sample, sequenced in a study of vaccination and CD4 T cells after COVID-19. The treatment was: roughly 11-day PBMC culture with coronavirus spike peptide pools or control peptides (ViraFEST assay). Cultured CD4+ T cell DNA was sequenced using the Oncomine TCR Beta short-read assay. Each CDR3 protein is one row after TCRdb ran MiXCR on the PCR reads. Altogether under 15,000 distinct CDR3 sequences are present, about 28% being singletons, with the ten largest covering roughly 18%. Their recognized antigens are unknown. Sequencing was performed on cultured CD4+ T cells from blood. The receptors were gathered from a human donor with COVID-19.

The CDR3 DNA sequence: TGTGCCAGTTCCACCAGGGGAATGGGCTCCTACGAGCAGTACTTC. It is translated as CASSTRGMGSYEQYF. The chain is built from TRBV19 and TRBJ2-7; D possibly corresponds to TRBD1 (6 bases). The CDR3 is 15 residues long. Trimming cost V 8 bases and J 0 bases, with 17 bases left between them. CDR1 LNHDA and CDR2 SQIVND come from the germline V gene (reference sequence).

V is TRBV28 and J is TRBJ1-6; 8 bases match TRBD1. The CDR3 has 16 amino acids. Trimming at V came to 3 bases and at J to 12 bases, leaving 13 bases not matched to a gene. Germline V gene data show CDR1 as MDHEN and CDR2 as SYDVKM. The CDR3 DNA sequence: TGTGCCAGCAGTTTGACACGACAGGGGACGGGTATACCCCTCCACTTT. It encodes CASSLTRQGTGIPLHF. Based on the CDR3 plus reference TRBV28 and TRBJ1-6, the full variable domain is DVKVTQSSRYLVKRTGEKVFLECVQDMDHENMFWYRQDPGLGLRLIYFSYDVKMKEKGDIPEGYSVSREKKERFSLILESASTNQTSMYLCASSLTRQGTGIPLHFGNGTRLTVT.

The chain is built from TRBV9 and TRBJ1-2, with D possibly matching TRBD1 (6 bases). Germline lookup yields CDR1 SGDLS and CDR2 YYNGEE. The germline V and J ends were trimmed by 1 base and 7 bases, with 17 bases remaining between them. This CDR3 spans 15 amino acids. The CDR3 nucleotides read TGTGCCAGCAGCGTAATCCCAGGGGCGGATAGTGGCTACACCTTC. This codes for CASSVIPGADSGYTF.

The chain uses TRBV25-1 and TRBJ1-1; D not certain. This CDR3 has 15 amino acids. V lost 4 bases and J lost 2, with 14 bases in between. From germline, CDR1 is MGHDK and CDR2 SYGVNS. The DNA for the CDR3 is TGTGCCAGCAGTGCGGTTTACGGAGAAAACACTGAAGCTTTCTTT. This sequence encodes CASSAVYGENTEAFF.

The rearrangement uses TRBV28 and TRBJ1-4; D gene ambiguous. Germline loops: CDR1 MDHEN, CDR2 SYDVKM. This CDR3 comprises 12 residues. With 5 bases removed from V and 7 bases from J, the gap between germline ends came to 8 bases. The CDR3 nucleotides are TGTGCCAGCAGTCCCGCCGTTGAAAAACTGTTTTTT. Its translation is CASSPAVEKLFF.

V usage is TRBV18 and J usage is TRBJ1-2; D uncertain. The CDR3 consists of 14 residues. Deletions cut 2 bases from V and 1 base from J, with 8 bases between. The germline V gene encodes CDR1 KGHSH and CDR2 LQKENI. The CDR3 is CASSPSRGNYGYTF. CDR3 DNA sequence: TGTGCCAGCTCACCATCCCGGGGTAACTATGGCTACACCTTC.

The rearrangement joins TRBV9 to TRBJ2-3; unclear D gene. CDR3 length: 13 amino acids. Germline CDR1 is SGDLS and CDR2 is YYNGEE. V lost 2 bases and J 6 bases, leaving 10 bases between the germline ends. CDR3 nucleotide sequence: TGTGCCAGCAGCGTGACCCCTTCCGATACGCAGTATTTT. This translates into CASSVTPSDTQYF. Based on the CDR3 plus reference TRBV9 and TRBJ2-3, the full variable domain is DSGVTQTPKHLITATGQRVTLRCSPRSGDLSVYWYQQSLDQGLQFLIQYYNGEERAKGNILERFSAQQFPDLHSELNLSSLELGDSALYFCASSVTPSDTQYFGPGTRLTVL.

Of note for this clonotype: A read error is the likely source, as a far larger clone sits one nucleotide away. The genes are TRBV12-2 and TRBJ2-7; the D call in the table, TRBD1, was not verified against the DNA. TRBV12-2 is a pseudogene segment. CDR3 length equals 18 residues. The CDR3, as DNA: TGTACCAGCAGCCGATATCTAACCGGGACCCCGAGCTCCTACGAGCAGTACTTC. Protein sequence: CTSSRYLTGTPSSYEQYF.

The sample holds a few counts of this clonotype. The J gene is TRBJ2-7, the V gene TRBV20-1; 7 nucleotides align to TRBD2. Trimming cost V 4 bases and J 6 bases; bases outside gene matches: 6. The length of the CDR3 is 12 residues. Looked up from germline, CDR1 is DFQATT and CDR2 is SNEGSKA (reference sequence). The CDR3 sequence is CSATNSGGEQYF. Written as DNA, the CDR3 is TGCAGTGCTACGAATTCGGGGGGCGAGCAGTACTTC.

V is TRBV11-2 and J is TRBJ2-5, with a weak D call TRBD2 (6 bases). V lost 5 bases, J lost 5 bases, and 15 bases lay in between. The CDR3 runs to 14 residues. Per the germline V gene, CDR1 is SGHAT and CDR2 is FQNNGV. For the CDR3, the DNA is TGTGCCAGCAGCGCCCGGGGGTTGGAGGAGACCCAGTACTTC. It codes for CASSARGLEETQYF.